Presented here are 15 T cell receptor beta chains from one specimen sequenced in a study of T cell responses to AZD1222 COVID-19 vaccine. Profiling relied on immunoSEQ multiplex PCR, and the TCRdb table lists in-frame clones only, not all of them. The table has roughly 95,000 clones, over 75% seen once. Material: peripheral blood, obtained on day 0 of AZD1222 vaccination. These receptors originate from an adult in good health.

V is TRBV19 and J is TRBJ1-1; 7 bases match TRBD1. Unmatched junction bases numbered 7, after V lost 5 bases and J lost 1 base. The CDR3 extends over 15 amino acids. Germline assignment: CDR1 LNHDA and CDR2 SQIVND (reference sequence). The CDR3 bases are TGTGCCAGTAGTTGGTCAGGGGGGCGGAACACTGAAGCTTTCTTT. Its translation is CASSWSGGRNTEAFF.

The chain employs TRBV5-6 and TRBJ2-1; perhaps D is TRBD1 or TRBD2 (5 bases each). Per germline, CDR1 SGHDT and CDR2 YYEEEE. The length of the CDR3 is 14 residues. V was shortened by 0 bases and J by 9 bases, with 13 bases between the two germline ends. CDR3 residues: CASSLGQTGSEQFF. In nucleotides, the CDR3 is TGTGCCAGCAGCTTGGGACAGACGGGGAGTGAGCAGTTCTTC.

The V and J genes are TRBV18 and TRBJ1-2, with 7 nucleotides matching TRBD1. The CDR3 totals 16 residues. The germline gives CDR1 KGHSH, CDR2 LQKENI. Unmatched junction bases numbered 8, after V lost 0 bases and J lost 4 bases. For the CDR3, the DNA is TGTGCCAGCTCACCACCCGAGACAGGGTCCCTCTATGGCTACACCTTC. The encoded protein is CASSPPETGSLYGYTF. The full variable domain, rest sourced from reference TRBV18 and TRBJ1-2, is NAGVMQNPRHLVRRRGQEARLRCSPMKGHSHVYWYRQLPEEGLKFMVYLQKENIIDESGMPKERFSAEFPKEGPSILRIQQVVRGDSAAYFCASSPPETGSLYGYTFGSGTRLTVV.

This chain uses TRBV3-1 (or the pseudogene TRBV3-2) with TRBJ2-5; D remains unclear. From germline, CDR1 is LGHDT and CDR2 YNNKEL (reference sequence). Trimming shortened V by 3 bases and J by 1 base, and 3 bases separated the two germline ends. The CDR3 loop spans 12 amino acids. As DNA, the CDR3 is TGTGCCAGCAGCCACAGCCAAGAGACCCAGTACTTC. Translation gives CASSHSQETQYF.

This sequence joins TRBV5-4 and TRBJ1-1; no definite D call. The germline V and J ends were trimmed by 3 bases and 1 base, with 7 bases remaining between them. Germline loops: CDR1 SGHNT, CDR2 YYREEE (reference sequence). CDR3 length equals 13 residues. The CDR3 is CASSSVQNTEAFF. CDR3 nucleotides: TGTGCCAGCAGCTCTGTCCAGAACACTGAAGCTTTCTTT.

The chain joins TRBV6-5 to TRBJ2-3; 8 bases agree with TRBD2. CDR3 size: 15 residues. The V gene end was trimmed by 10 bases and the J gene end by 0 bases; junction bases not matched to a gene: 9. The germline V gene encodes CDR1 MNHEY and CDR2 SVGAGI. The CDR3 reads CATSETSDSTDTQYF. The CDR3 DNA sequence: TGTGCCACTTCTGAGACTAGCGATAGCACAGATACGCAGTATTTT.

The chain employs TRBV7-7 and TRBJ2-2, with 8 nucleotides matching TRBD1. This CDR3 is 15 amino acids long. CDR1 is SSHAT and CDR2 is FNYEAQ in the germline V gene (reference sequence). With 5 bases clipped from V and 6 bases from J, the junction kept 8 bases outside the gene matches. Here the CDR3 reads CASSVLSQGAGELFF. DNA for the CDR3: TGTGCCAGCAGCGTACTGTCACAGGGGGCCGGGGAGCTGTTTTTT.

This chain connects TRBV3-1 (or the pseudogene TRBV3-2) to TRBJ1-1; 9 positions agree with TRBD1. The CDR3 extends over 14 amino acids. With V trimmed by 0 bases and J by 7 bases, 3 bases remained unmatched. Germline-derived CDR1 and CDR2 are LGHDT and YNNKEL (reference sequence). CDR3 nucleotides: TGTGCCAGCAGCCAAGATCCGACAGGGGGTGAAGCTTTCTTT. The encoded protein is CASSQDPTGGEAFF.

The DNA of the CDR3 is TGTGCCAGCAGCGTATTCCCCGATAGCGGCGGGGAGCTGTTTTTT. This codes for CASSVFPDSGGELFF. V and J are TRBV9 and TRBJ2-2; D perhaps matches TRBD2 (6 bases). V was pared by 1 base and J by 7 bases, with 14 bases between. The CDR3 length is 15 residues. Germline assignment: CDR1 SGDLS and CDR2 YYNGEE. Full variable domain (rest looked up from reference TRBV9 and TRBJ2-2): DSGVTQTPKHLITATGQRVTLRCSPRSGDLSVYWYQQSLDQGLQFLIQYYNGEERAKGNILERFSAQQFPDLHSELNLSSLELGDSALYFCASSVFPDSGGELFFGEGSRLTVL.

V gene TRBV9 combines with J gene TRBJ2-7, with 7 bases matching TRBD2. Germline V gene sequence: CDR1 SGDLS, CDR2 YYNGEE. The CDR3 has 16 amino acids. The trim removed 0 bases at V and 4 bases at J, leaving 10 bases unmatched. Here the CDR3 reads CASSVGAGEVGYEQYF. CDR3 nucleotide sequence: TGTGCCAGCAGCGTAGGTGCGGGGGAGGTTGGGTACGAGCAGTACTTC.

The V call is TRBV28, the J call TRBJ2-4, with D tentatively TRBD2 (6 bases). V lost 7 bases and J 0 bases, leaving 10 bases between the germline ends. Germline assignment: CDR1 MDHEN and CDR2 SYDVKM. This CDR3 has 14 amino acids. CDR3 region: CASIADLAKNIQYF. CDR3 DNA: TGTGCCAGCATAGCGGATCTAGCCAAAAACATTCAGTACTTC.

The chain is built from TRBV30 and TRBJ1-5; D is unclear. This CDR3 comprises 13 residues. The V gene's germline CDR1 is GTSNPN and CDR2 SVGIG (reference sequence). Trimming took 3 bases from V and 2 from J, leaving 8 bases between them. The CDR3 DNA sequence: TGTGCCTGGAGGGGCATGGGCAATCAGCCCCAGCATTTT. It translates to CAWRGMGNQPQHF.

The chain has TRBV6-5 and TRBJ2-3; TRBD2 aligns across 7 bases. The ends lost 0 bases at V and 2 bases at J; junction bases unmatched: 5. The CDR3 covers 16 residues. CDR1 is MNHEY and CDR2 is SVGAGI in the germline V gene. This CDR3 reads CASSYSSTSDTDTQYF. The CDR3 nucleotides read TGTGCCAGCAGTTACTCGAGTACTAGCGACACAGATACGCAGTATTTT.

The chain has TRBV28 and TRBJ1-2; D gene unclear. The CDR3 totals 13 residues. Trimming pared 11 bases from V and 4 bases from J, leaving 17 bases between. Germline assignment: CDR1 MDHEN and CDR2 SYDVKM. The CDR3 region is CASQSTVSYGYTF. The CDR3 DNA sequence: TGTGCCTCCCAAAGTACAGTAAGCTATGGCTACACCTTC.

The CDR3: CASSFLSGQGNTEAFF. The CDR3 bases are TGTGCCAGCAGTTTCCTCTCAGGACAGGGGAACACTGAAGCTTTCTTT. The J gene is TRBJ1-1, the V gene TRBV28, with 8 bases that match TRBD1. Per germline, CDR1 MDHEN and CDR2 SYDVKM. J lost 1 base, V lost 3 bases, and 7 bases had no gene match. The length of the CDR3 is 16 residues. Supplemented by reference TRBV28 and TRBJ1-1, the full variable domain reads DVKVTQSSRYLVKRTGEKVFLECVQDMDHENMFWYRQDPGLGLRLIYFSYDVKMKEKGDIPEGYSVSREKKERFSLILESASTNQTSMYLCASSFLSGQGNTEAFFGQGTRLTVV.